A selection of T cell receptor beta chains follows, all from one sample in a study of cytomegalovirus exposure and HLA in healthy donors. Measured with immunoSEQ multiplex PCR; TCRdb has only the in-frame clones, and not every one. The sample lists 150,000 or so clones, approximately 80% occurring once. The sample was PBMCs. The receptor source for this set is a female donor in good health and CMV-seronegative. Both conserved end residues are part of each CDR3. The order of the fields is V gene, CDR3 length, J gene, clone size, D gene, CDR3 protein, CDR3 DNA. The D gene is left open where the match is weak. Expanded clones are given a class, and other clones once, few, many or no size at all.

V gene: TRBV4-2
CDR3 length: 14
J gene: TRBJ2-5
clone size: .
D gene: TRBD2
CDR3 protein: CASSRAGVWETQYF
CDR3 DNA: TGTGCCAGCAGCCGAGCGGGAGTATGGGAGACCCAGTACTTC

V gene: TRBV28
CDR3 length: 13
J gene: TRBJ2-3
clone size: .
D gene: TRBD2
CDR3 protein: CASKTGGDDTQYF
CDR3 DNA: TGTGCCAGCAAAACGGGAGGGGACGATACGCAGTATTTT

V gene: TRBV29-1
CDR3 length: 15
J gene: TRBJ2-3
clone size: .
D gene: TRBD2
CDR3 protein: CSAGPTSGSFDTQYF
CDR3 DNA: TGCAGCGCCGGGCCGACTAGCGGGAGTTTTGATACGCAGTATTTT

V gene: TRBV7-2
CDR3 length: 11
J gene: TRBJ2-7
clone size: few
D gene: .
CDR3 protein: CASSLALSQYF
CDR3 DNA: TGTGCCAGCAGCTTAGCATTATCGCAGTACTTC

V gene: TRBV4-2
CDR3 length: 17
J gene: TRBJ2-3
clone size: few
D gene: .
CDR3 protein: CASSQGGSGMHTDTQYF
CDR3 DNA: TGTGCCAGCAGCCAAGGAGGGTCCGGGATGCACACAGATACGCAGTATTTT

V gene: TRBV2
CDR3 length: 10
J gene: TRBJ2-7
clone size: few
D gene: .
CDR3 protein: CASGTYEQYF
CDR3 DNA: TGTGCCAGCGGCACCTACGAGCAGTACTTC

V gene: TRBV30
CDR3 length: 17
J gene: TRBJ2-6
clone size: .
D gene: .
CDR3 protein: CAWRARGFSSGANVLTF
CDR3 DNA: TGTGCCTGGAGGGCCCGGGGGTTTTCCTCTGGGGCCAACGTCCTGACTTTC

V gene: TRBV7-9
CDR3 length: 14
J gene: TRBJ2-1
clone size: once
D gene: TRBD2
CDR3 protein: CASSTLAGDNEQFF
CDR3 DNA: TGTGCCAGCAGCACCCTAGCGGGGGACAATGAGCAGTTCTTC

V gene: TRBV28
CDR3 length: 13
J gene: TRBJ2-7
clone size: few
D gene: .
CDR3 protein: CASSFRVYYEQYF
CDR3 DNA: TGTGCCAGCAGTTTCAGGGTTTACTACGAGCAGTACTTC

V gene: TRBV21-1
CDR3 length: 12
J gene: TRBJ2-7
clone size: .
D gene: .
CDR3 protein: CASTKGRGTRDF
CDR3 DNA: TGTGCCAGCACCAAAGGTAGAGGGACACGGGACTTC

V gene: TRBV4-2
CDR3 length: 14
J gene: TRBJ1-5
clone size: .
D gene: .
CDR3 protein: CASSQDRGNQPQHF
CDR3 DNA: TGTGCCAGCAGCCAAGACAGAGGAAATCAGCCCCAGCATTTT

V gene: TRBV6-1
CDR3 length: 15
J gene: TRBJ2-3
clone size: .
D gene: TRBD2
CDR3 protein: CASSALAGGTDTQYF
CDR3 DNA: TGTGCCAGCAGTGCTCTAGCGGGGGGCACAGATACGCAGTATTTT

V gene: TRBV5-1
CDR3 length: 14
J gene: TRBJ2-2
clone size: .
D gene: TRBD1
CDR3 protein: CASSGQGNTGELFF
CDR3 DNA: TGCGCCAGCAGTGGACAGGGGAACACCGGGGAGCTGTTTTTT

V gene: TRBV7-2
CDR3 length: 15
J gene: TRBJ1-3
clone size: .
D gene: .
CDR3 protein: CASSTRVMTGNTIYF
CDR3 DNA: TGTGCCAGCAGCACCCGGGTCATGACTGGAAACACCATATATTTT

V gene: TRBV5-4
CDR3 length: 16
J gene: TRBJ2-2
clone size: .
D gene: TRBD1
CDR3 protein: CASSEGGQLNTGELFF
CDR3 DNA: TGTGCCAGCAGCGAAGGGGGACAGCTGAACACCGGGGAGCTGTTTTTT

V gene: TRBV6-4
CDR3 length: 14
J gene: TRBJ2-3
clone size: few
D gene: TRBD1
CDR3 protein: CASSDGQGADTQYF
CDR3 DNA: TGTGCCAGCAGTGACGGACAGGGGGCAGATACGCAGTATTTT

V gene: TRBV9
CDR3 length: 16
J gene: TRBJ2-2
clone size: .
D gene: .
CDR3 protein: CASSVEQGRTPGELFF
CDR3 DNA: TGTGCCAGCAGCGTAGAACAGGGTAGGACTCCCGGGGAGCTGTTTTTT

V gene: TRBV5-4
CDR3 length: 15
J gene: TRBJ2-1
clone size: once
D gene: TRBD1
CDR3 protein: CASSLAPGTVNEQFF
CDR3 DNA: TGTGCCAGCAGCTTGGCGCCCGGGACAGTCAATGAGCAGTTCTTC

V gene: TRBV7-9
CDR3 length: 13
J gene: TRBJ2-1
clone size: .
D gene: .
CDR3 protein: CASSPRTGNEQFF
CDR3 DNA: TGTGCCAGCAGCCCGCGGACTGGCAATGAGCAGTTCTTC

V gene: TRBV29-1
CDR3 length: 12
J gene: TRBJ2-7
clone size: .
D gene: TRBD2
CDR3 protein: CSVRTSSYEQYF
CDR3 DNA: TGCAGCGTGCGGACTAGCTCCTACGAGCAGTACTTC

V gene: TRBV6-5
CDR3 length: 14
J gene: TRBJ1-5
clone size: .
D gene: .
CDR3 protein: CASSYSQDNQPQHF
CDR3 DNA: TGTGCCAGCAGTTACAGTCAGGACAATCAGCCCCAGCATTTT

V gene: TRBV5-1
CDR3 length: 16
J gene: TRBJ2-5
clone size: .
D gene: TRBD2
CDR3 protein: CASSLAFSGNGETQYF
CDR3 DNA: TGCGCCAGCAGCTTGGCCTTTAGCGGGAACGGTGAGACCCAGTACTTC

V gene: TRBV27
CDR3 length: 14
J gene: TRBJ2-7
clone size: .
D gene: TRBD2
CDR3 protein: CASSWAGGPHEQYF
CDR3 DNA: TGTGCCAGCAGTTGGGCGGGAGGCCCCCACGAGCAGTACTTC

V gene: TRBV4-2
CDR3 length: 13
J gene: TRBJ2-3
clone size: few
D gene: .
CDR3 protein: CASSHEGANTQYF
CDR3 DNA: TGTGCCAGCAGCCACGAGGGAGCTAATACGCAGTATTTT

V gene: TRBV18
CDR3 length: 13
J gene: TRBJ1-2
clone size: once
D gene: .
CDR3 protein: CASSRGQTYGYTF
CDR3 DNA: TGTGCCAGCTCGCGTGGGCAGACCTATGGCTACACCTTC

V gene: TRBV7-2
CDR3 length: 14
J gene: TRBJ2-2
clone size: .
D gene: .
CDR3 protein: CASSQRPYTGELFF
CDR3 DNA: TGTGCCAGCAGCCAGCGACCCTACACCGGGGAGCTGTTTTTT

V gene: TRBV4-2
CDR3 length: 11
J gene: TRBJ2-1
clone size: .
D gene: .
CDR3 protein: CASSGGDEQFF
CDR3 DNA: TGTGCCAGCAGCGGAGGGGATGAGCAGTTCTTC

V gene: TRBV7-2
CDR3 length: 16
J gene: TRBJ2-3
clone size: .
D gene: .
CDR3 protein: CASSDLPAGLADTQYF
CDR3 DNA: TGTGCCAGCAGCGATCTGCCGGCGGGGTTAGCAGATACGCAGTATTTT

V gene: TRBV28
CDR3 length: 15
J gene: TRBJ2-3
clone size: .
D gene: TRBD1
CDR3 protein: CASSSRDSLTDTQYF
CDR3 DNA: TGTGCCAGCAGTTCTAGGGACAGCCTCACAGATACGCAGTATTTT

V gene: TRBV6-5
CDR3 length: 15
J gene: TRBJ1-2
clone size: .
D gene: .
CDR3 protein: CASSYSGELYYGYTF
CDR3 DNA: TGTGCCAGCAGTTACTCCGGGGAACTTTACTATGGCTACACCTTC

V gene: TRBV11-2
CDR3 length: 16
J gene: TRBJ2-2
clone size: .
D gene: TRBD2
CDR3 protein: CASSLALAGLTGELFF
CDR3 DNA: TGTGCCAGCAGCTTAGCCCTAGCGGGACTCACCGGGGAGCTGTTTTTT

V gene: TRBV28
CDR3 length: 12
J gene: TRBJ1-5
clone size: few
D gene: TRBD1
CDR3 protein: CATRQGNQPQHF
CDR3 DNA: TGTGCCACCCGACAGGGGAATCAGCCCCAGCATTTT

V gene: TRBV4-2
CDR3 length: 14
J gene: TRBJ2-1
clone size: few
D gene: TRBD2
CDR3 protein: CASSPSGRANEQFF
CDR3 DNA: TGTGCCAGCAGCCCTAGCGGGAGGGCGAATGAGCAGTTCTTC

V gene: TRBV19
CDR3 length: 18
J gene: TRBJ2-1
clone size: .
D gene: TRBD2
CDR3 protein: CASSIVRLAGGSYNEQFF
CDR3 DNA: TGTGCCAGTAGTATAGTTCGACTAGCGGGAGGGTCCTACAATGAGCAGTTCTTC

V gene: TRBV7-2
CDR3 length: 15
J gene: TRBJ2-7
clone size: once
D gene: TRBD1
CDR3 protein: CASSLLGDRAYEQYF
CDR3 DNA: TGTGCCAGCAGCCTCCTGGGGGACAGGGCCTACGAGCAGTACTTC

V gene: TRBV27
CDR3 length: 15
J gene: TRBJ2-7
clone size: once
D gene: TRBD2
CDR3 protein: CASSFLAGVLYEQYF
CDR3 DNA: TGTGCCAGCAGTTTTTTAGCGGGAGTTTTATACGAGCAGTACTTC

V gene: TRBV28
CDR3 length: 15
J gene: TRBJ2-7
clone size: .
D gene: TRBD2
CDR3 protein: CASSLEAGATYEQYF
CDR3 DNA: TGTGCCAGCAGTTTGGAGGCGGGAGCAACCTACGAGCAGTACTTC

V gene: TRBV5-1
CDR3 length: 16
J gene: TRBJ2-5
clone size: .
D gene: TRBD2
CDR3 protein: CASSLVASGGQETQYF
CDR3 DNA: TGCGCCAGCAGCTTGGTGGCTAGCGGGGGCCAAGAGACCCAGTACTTC

V gene: TRBV25-1
CDR3 length: 15
J gene: TRBJ2-2
clone size: .
D gene: .
CDR3 protein: CASSEWRGPGGELFF
CDR3 DNA: TGTGCCAGCAGTGAATGGCGAGGGCCGGGCGGGGAGCTGTTTTTT

V gene: TRBV30
CDR3 length: 11
J gene: TRBJ1-2
clone size: .
D gene: .
CDR3 protein: CAWAEVGGYTF
CDR3 DNA: TGTGCCTGGGCCGAAGTGGGCGGCTACACCTTC

V gene: TRBV13
CDR3 length: 13
J gene: TRBJ1-1
clone size: .
D gene: .
CDR3 protein: CASSLGDIAQAFF
CDR3 DNA: TGTGCCAGCAGCTTAGGGGACATCGCGCAAGCTTTCTTT

V gene: TRBV4-2
CDR3 length: 17
J gene: TRBJ2-5
clone size: .
D gene: TRBD2
CDR3 protein: CASSQVQRDRIQETQYF
CDR3 DNA: TGTGCCAGCAGCCAAGTTCAGCGGGACCGGATCCAAGAGACCCAGTACTTC

V gene: TRBV28
CDR3 length: 15
J gene: TRBJ1-4
clone size: .
D gene: .
CDR3 protein: CASSLGSERGEKLFF
CDR3 DNA: TGTGCCAGCAGTTTAGGATCGGAGCGAGGTGAAAAACTGTTTTTT

V gene: TRBV2
CDR3 length: 12
J gene: TRBJ2-3
clone size: .
D gene: TRBD2
CDR3 protein: CAGGDVPDTQYF
CDR3 DNA: TGTGCCGGGGGGGATGTCCCAGATACGCAGTATTTT

V gene: TRBV19
CDR3 length: 14
J gene: TRBJ2-1
clone size: .
D gene: .
CDR3 protein: CASSILTTYNEQFF
CDR3 DNA: TGTGCCAGTAGTATCCTCACTACCTACAATGAGCAGTTCTTC

V gene: TRBV7-3
CDR3 length: 17
J gene: TRBJ2-2
clone size: .
D gene: .
CDR3 protein: CASSLTAHGGWTGELFF
CDR3 DNA: TGTGCCAGCAGCTTAACGGCCCATGGCGGGTGGACCGGGGAGCTGTTTTTT

V gene: TRBV28
CDR3 length: 16
J gene: TRBJ2-2
clone size: .
D gene: TRBD2
CDR3 protein: CASSPPGLAKGGELFF
CDR3 DNA: TGTGCCAGCAGTCCCCCGGGACTAGCGAAAGGCGGGGAGCTGTTTTTT

V gene: TRBV4-1
CDR3 length: 13
J gene: TRBJ2-5
clone size: few
D gene: .
CDR3 protein: CASSPRERETQYF
CDR3 DNA: TGCGCCAGCAGTCCCCGGGAACGGGAGACCCAGTACTTC

V gene: TRBV6-4
CDR3 length: 12
J gene: TRBJ2-1
clone size: .
D gene: .
CDR3 protein: CASSDLRNEQFF
CDR3 DNA: TGTGCCAGCAGTGACCTCAGGAATGAGCAGTTCTTC

V gene: TRBV19
CDR3 length: 17
J gene: TRBJ1-2
clone size: .
D gene: TRBD1
CDR3 protein: CASSKTAGTGYSYGYTF
CDR3 DNA: TGTGCCAGTAGTAAGACGGCCGGGACAGGGTATTCTTATGGCTACACCTTC

V gene: TRBV9
CDR3 length: 16
J gene: TRBJ2-5
clone size: .
D gene: TRBD1
CDR3 protein: CASSVAVGQGGETQYF
CDR3 DNA: TGTGCCAGCAGCGTAGCTGTGGGACAGGGGGGAGAGACCCAGTACTTC

V gene: TRBV11-2
CDR3 length: 15
J gene: TRBJ2-7
clone size: .
D gene: TRBD1
CDR3 protein: CASSFRTGGSYEQYF
CDR3 DNA: TGTGCCAGCAGCTTCCGGACAGGGGGCTCCTACGAGCAGTACTTC

V gene: TRBV7-2
CDR3 length: 16
J gene: TRBJ2-1
clone size: .
D gene: .
CDR3 protein: CASSLEQPLLNNEQFF
CDR3 DNA: TGTGCCAGCAGCTTAGAACAGCCCCTCCTCAACAATGAGCAGTTCTTC

V gene: TRBV19
CDR3 length: 19
J gene: TRBJ2-7
clone size: .
D gene: TRBD2
CDR3 protein: CASSIGLTSGRVTGYEQYF
CDR3 DNA: TGTGCCAGTAGTATAGGCCTGACTAGCGGGAGGGTCACCGGCTACGAGCAGTACTTC

V gene: TRBV5-6
CDR3 length: 15
J gene: TRBJ2-7
clone size: .
D gene: TRBD1
CDR3 protein: CASSLGQGYDYEQYF
CDR3 DNA: TGTGCCAGCAGCTTGGGACAGGGCTATGACTACGAGCAGTACTTC

V gene: TRBV28
CDR3 length: 11
J gene: TRBJ2-7
clone size: .
D gene: TRBD1
CDR3 protein: CASRQGAEQYF
CDR3 DNA: TGTGCCAGCAGACAGGGGGCCGAGCAGTACTTC